The 7 T cell receptor beta chains in this list originate from one sample, sequenced in a study of cytomegalovirus exposure and HLA in healthy donors. PCR was performed using 60 Vbeta and 13 Jbeta primers. Some clones are missing from TCRdb's copy, which holds only in-frame ones; the method was immunoSEQ multiplex PCR. The data contain roughly 140,000 clones, roughly 76% of them singletons. The specimen sequenced was PBMCs. The receptors originated from a human donor in good health.

The genes are TRBV18 and TRBJ2-3; 9 bases are a match to TRBD2. The CDR3 sequence is 16 residues long. Per germline, CDR1 KGHSH and CDR2 LQKENI. Germline trimming cut 3 bases from V and 4 bases from J; bases unmatched to any gene: 8. In DNA form, the CDR3 reads TGTGCCAGCTCACCGGTACTAGCGGGTCCCGCAGATACGCAGTATTTT. It is translated as CASSPVLAGPADTQYF. The complete variable domain, with remaining parts taken from reference TRBV18 and TRBJ2-3, reads NAGVMQNPRHLVRRRGQEARLRCSPMKGHSHVYWYRQLPEEGLKFMVYLQKENIIDESGMPKERFSAEFPKEGPSILRIQQVVRGDSAAYFCASSPVLAGPADTQYFGPGTRLTVL.

This clone was recorded only once. The chain joins TRBV5-1 to TRBJ1-1; D is unresolved. V lost 1 base to trimming and J lost 11 bases, with 15 bases between them. CDR1 and CDR2 from the germline V gene are SGHRS and YFSETQ. This CDR3 contains 13 residues. CDR3: CASSLIIPEGAFF. In nucleotides, the CDR3 is TGCGCCAGCAGCTTGATAATACCAGAGGGCGCTTTCTTT.

CDR3 bases: TGCGCCAGCAGCTTGGTAGGGGGTGCCGCAACTAATGAAAAACTGTTTTTT. Its protein is CASSLVGGAATNEKLFF. The chain has TRBV5-1 and TRBJ1-4; D might be TRBD1 (6 bases). CDR3 size: 17 residues. Looked up from germline, CDR1 is SGHRS and CDR2 is YFSETQ. Deletions cut 0 bases from V and 0 bases from J, with 12 bases between. The entire variable domain, with the rest obtained from reference TRBV5-1 and TRBJ1-4, is as follows: KAGVTQTPRYLIKTRGQQVTLSCSPISGHRSVSWYQQTPGQGLQFLFEYFSETQRNKGNFPGRFSGRQFSNSRSEMNVSTLELGDSALYLCASSLVGGAATNEKLFFGSGTQLSVL.

V and J are TRBV7-9 and TRBJ2-5, with a weak D call TRBD1 (5 bases). Germline V gives CDR1 SEHNR, CDR2 FQNEAQ (reference sequence). The V gene lost 5 bases and the J gene lost 4 bases, with 11 bases spanning the gap. This CDR3 contains 13 residues. The CDR3 sequence is CASSPRQTETQYF. The CDR3 coding sequence is TGTGCCAGCAGCCCTAGACAGACAGAGACCCAGTACTTC.

This clone was seen only a few times. V is TRBV19 and J is TRBJ2-3; 11 bases are shared with TRBD2. V was pared by 5 bases and J by 8 bases, with 6 bases of the junction left unmatched. There are 14 residues in the CDR3. Germline CDR1 reads LNHDA; CDR2 reads SQIVND (reference sequence). The CDR3 is CASSLAGGPPTQYF. CDR3 in DNA: TGTGCCAGTAGTTTAGCGGGGGGGCCCCCTACGCAGTATTTT.

This sequence joins TRBV6-5 and TRBJ1-1, with TRBD1 matching 8 bases. The germline V gene has CDR1 MNHEY and CDR2 SVGAGI. This CDR3 spans 14 amino acids. V shed 2 bases and J 4 bases; nucleotides not matched to a gene: 3. In DNA, the CDR3 is TGTGCCAGCAGTTACCTCCAGGGGGCCACTGAAGCTTTCTTT. Translating it yields CASSYLQGATEAFF.

This clone has only one observation. The V call is TRBV5-4, the J call TRBJ2-1; no reliable D call. V was clipped by 3 bases and J by 8 bases, with 9 bases between them. CDR3 size: 12 residues. Germline V CDR1 and CDR2: SGHNT, YYREEE (reference sequence). This CDR3 reads CASSSILDEQFF. The CDR3, as DNA: TGTGCCAGCAGCTCCATCTTAGATGAGCAGTTCTTC.